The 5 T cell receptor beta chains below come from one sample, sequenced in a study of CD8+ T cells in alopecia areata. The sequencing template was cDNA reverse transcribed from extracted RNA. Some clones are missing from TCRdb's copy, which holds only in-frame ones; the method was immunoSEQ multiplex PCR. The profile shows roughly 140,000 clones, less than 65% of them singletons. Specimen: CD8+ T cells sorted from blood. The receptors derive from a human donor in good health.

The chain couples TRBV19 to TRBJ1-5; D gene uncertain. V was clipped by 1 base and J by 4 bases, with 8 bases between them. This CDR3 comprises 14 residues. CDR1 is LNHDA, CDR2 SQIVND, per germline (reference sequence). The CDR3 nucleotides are TGTGCCAGTAGTATAGGAGGCAGGAATCAGCCCCAGCATTTT. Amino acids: CASSIGGRNQPQHF.

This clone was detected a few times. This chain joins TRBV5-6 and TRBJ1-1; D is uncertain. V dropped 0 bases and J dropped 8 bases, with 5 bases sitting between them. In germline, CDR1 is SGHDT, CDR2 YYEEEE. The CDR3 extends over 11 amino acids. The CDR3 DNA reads TGTGCCAGCAGCTTGGCCCTCGAAGCTTTCTTT. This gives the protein CASSLALEAFF.

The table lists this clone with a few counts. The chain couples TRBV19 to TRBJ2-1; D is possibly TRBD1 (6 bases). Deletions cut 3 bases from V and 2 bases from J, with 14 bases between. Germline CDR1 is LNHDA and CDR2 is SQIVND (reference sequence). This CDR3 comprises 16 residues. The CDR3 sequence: CASSIETGFTYNEQFF. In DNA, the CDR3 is TGTGCCAGTAGTATTGAGACAGGTTTTACCTACAATGAGCAGTTCTTC.

This CDR3 is CSVPGQQSGANVLTF. As DNA, the CDR3 is TGCAGCGTTCCCGGACAGCAGTCTGGGGCCAACGTCCTGACTTTC. The gene calls are TRBV29-1 and TRBJ2-6; the D gene is possibly TRBD1 (6 bases). Germline lookup yields CDR1 SQVTM and CDR2 ANQGSEA. The V end lost 5 bases, the J end lost 1 base, and 12 bases lay between the germline ends. The CDR3 has 15 amino acids.

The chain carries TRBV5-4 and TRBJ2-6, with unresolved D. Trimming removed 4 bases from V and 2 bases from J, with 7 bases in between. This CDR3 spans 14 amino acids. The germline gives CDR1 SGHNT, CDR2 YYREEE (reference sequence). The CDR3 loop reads CASSPVPGANVLTF. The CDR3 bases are TGTGCCAGCAGCCCGGTCCCTGGGGCCAACGTCCTGACTTTC.